This T cell receptor (beta chain) was documented in a study of OX40 agonist ivuxolimab in advanced cancers. Looking at the study overall: The costimulatory receptor OX40 (CD134) was targeted by ivuxolimab, a fully human IgG2 agonistic monoclonal antibody. Intravenous ivuxolimab was administered to patients every 2 weeks at six dose levels: 0.01, 0.1, 0.3, 1.5, 3 and 10 mg/kg. Of the roughly 54 patients in dose escalation, about 20 had hepatocellular carcinoma, about 15 had melanoma, 9 had renal cell carcinoma and 9 had head and neck cancer. In the dose-escalation cohort, approximately 80% of patients were male, and the mean age was around 65 years with a range of about 20 to 80. Patients were allowed to have had prior anti-PD-1, anti-PD-L1 or anti-CTLA-4 therapy, and 40% of the dose-escalation patients had been treated with checkpoint inhibitors. Three dose-escalation patients achieved partial responses, one with hepatocellular carcinoma and two with cutaneous melanoma. Peripheral TCRbeta sequencing aimed to test whether ivuxolimab altered TCR sequence diversity and caused clonal T-cell expansion. The paper describes the monotherapy dose-escalation part (N = 52 patients) of the phase I trial of ivuxolimab. The full study reports these points: In the 0.1-3.0 mg/kg groups, partial responders were among the patients with the lowest normalized peripheral clonal expansion, particularly in CD8+ T cells. Clonal expansion of both CD4+ and CD8+ blood T cells was observed from baseline to week 6 at doses 0.1 to 3.0 mg/kg. Low levels of normalized T-cell clonal expansion were also seen in some patients who did not respond. Antigen specificity was not determined for the clonally expanded peripheral T cells. After ivuxolimab, more expanded clones were found on average in CD8+ T cells than in CD4+ T cells.

V is cut back by 3 bases and J by 3 bases, with 3 bases in the junction unmatched. The CDR3 sequence holds 14 residues, the cysteine and phenylalanine included. Only CDR3 DNA remains: 42 bases, in frame from the first base. Reading the germline V gene gives CDR1 MNHNS and CDR2 SASEGT. Notes on this clone: This clone's antigen is unknown. Per-base qualities were not stored, and no clone one base away is much larger.

To sequence the TCRbeta CDR3 region, genomic DNA was isolated from the sorted cells. TCRbeta CDR3 regions were sequenced using the immunoSEQ Assay. Drawn from immuneACCESS, this table holds only the in-frame rearrangements with V and J called that TCRdb kept. Clones are partly lost; checked studies trace under half to an unresolved V gene and leave the rest unexplained. This sample gives tens of thousands of clones in total; roughly 90% of them show up just once. The top ten hold around 0.19% of the sample. Patients with autoimmune disease history or receiving systemic immunosuppression were excluded from the trial. Peripheral blood for TCR sequencing was collected from all dose cohorts at baseline, on cycle 4 day 1, and on cycle 7 day 1. The samples were drawn from a first-in-human, open-label, multicenter phase I dose-escalation trial of ivuxolimab. Adults with locally advanced or metastatic head and neck squamous cell, hepatocellular, melanoma or renal cell carcinoma were enrolled in the trial. Before TCR sequencing, CD4+ T cells and CD8+ T cells were sorted from peripheral blood as separate populations.

The TCR sequence derives from an adult with an advanced solid tumor such as melanoma, head and neck, liver or kidney cancer. The rearrangement combines TRBV6-1 with TRBJ1-1, and 8 bases in between align with TRBD1. Sequencing used CD4+ or CD8+ T cells sorted from blood, obtained in a trial of the OX40 agonist ivuxolimab. Here the CDR3 is given as CASSDQGAYTEAFF. The sequenced DNA is TGTGCCAGCAGTGACCAGGGGGCATACACTGAAGCTTTCTTT.